This is a list of T cell receptor beta chains from one sample in a study of shared clonotypes between healthy human individuals. Repertoires were generated with immunoSEQ multiplex PCR, while TCRdb's copy carries only in-frame clones and drops some. Of 850,000 to 1,100,000 clones in the sample, 77% were seen once. Sequenced material: memory CD4+ T cells from PBMCs. The receptors here all came from a man aged 18 to 29 in good health. Some clones in this sample may be carry-over from other donors' samples. Both conserved end residues are part of each CDR3. Fields, in order: J gene, V gene, CDR3 length, clone size, D gene, CDR3 protein, CDR3 DNA. A D gene is named only where the DNA matches it firmly. Size is omitted from some rows. Given values are once, few, many or a class for expanded clones.

>TRBJ1-1|TRBV28|13|few|.
CASRAQGSTEAFF
TGTGCCAGCAGGGCCCAGGGATCCACTGAAGCTTTCTTT
>TRBJ2-7|TRBV6-1|14|.|.
CASSELGLAYEQYF
TGTGCCAGCAGTGAATTAGGTTTGGCCTACGAGCAGTACTTC
>TRBJ2-7|TRBV20-1|9|.|.
CNAGGEQYF
TGCAACGCAGGAGGCGAGCAGTACTTC
>TRBJ1-5|TRBV30|13|.|TRBD1
CAGGQGDNQPQHF
TGTGCCGGCGGACAGGGGGACAATCAGCCCCAGCATTTT
>TRBJ1-5|TRBV28|18|.|TRBD1
CAGGSGDSASYSNQPQHF
TGTGCCGGCGGCTCCGGGGACAGCGCAAGTTATAGCAATCAGCCCCAGCATTTT
>TRBJ1-1|TRBV7-8|15|.|.
CASSFQLGQNTEAFF
TGTGCCAGCAGCTTCCAGCTTGGACAGAACACTGAAGCTTTCTTT
>TRBJ2-3|TRBV29-1|14|.|.
CSVATGAYGDTQYF
TGCAGCGTTGCTACAGGAGCCTACGGGGATACGCAGTATTTT
>TRBJ2-5|TRBV7-3|13|.|TRBD2
CASSLDGRETQYF
TGTGCCAGCAGCTTAGACGGGAGGGAGACCCAGTACTTC
>TRBJ1-4|TRBV6-1|14|.|.
CASSENFYQEKLFF
TGTGCCAGCAGTGAAAATTTTTATCAGGAAAAACTGTTTTTT
>TRBJ2-5|TRBV4-2|15|once|.
CASSLGGTYQETQYF
TGTGCCAGCAGCCTCGGAGGGACCTACCAAGAGACCCAGTACTTC
>TRBJ1-1|TRBV10-3|14|once|.
CAISESGGGTEAFF
TGTGCCATCAGTGAGTCGGGAGGGGGCACTGAAGCTTTCTTT
>TRBJ2-1|TRBV10-3|15|many|TRBD2
CAIRELGLADNEQFF
TGTGCCATCAGGGAACTGGGACTAGCGGACAATGAGCAGTTCTTC
>TRBJ2-7|TRBV30|12|.|.
CAWSLSGYEQYF
TGTGCCTGGAGCCTATCTGGGTACGAGCAGTACTTC
>TRBJ1-4|TRBV28|12|.|.
CASSPLIKELFF
TGTGCCAGCAGTCCCTTAATTAAGGAACTGTTTTTT
>TRBJ1-1|TRBV10-3|13|.|.
CATREGMNTEAFF
TGTGCCACCCGGGAGGGGATGAACACTGAAGCTTTCTTT
>TRBJ2-6|TRBV18|18|.|TRBD1
CASSPLPGGLSGANVLTF
TGTGCCAGCTCACCACTCCCAGGGGGCTTATCTGGGGCCAACGTCCTGACTTTC
>TRBJ2-3|TRBV2|14|.|.
CASSSQPTGDTQYF
TGTGCCAGCAGTTCTCAGCCCACGGGAGATACGCAGTATTTT
>TRBJ2-7|TRBV2|12|once|.
CASSDIEGEQYF
TGTGCCAGCAGTGATATTGAGGGAGAGCAGTACTTC
>TRBJ2-4|TRBV30|21|.|TRBD2
CAMFPNWGLAGLPAAKNIQYF
TGTGCCATGTTCCCGAATTGGGGACTAGCGGGTTTACCTGCGGCCAAAAACATTCAGTACTTC
>TRBJ1-4|TRBV14|15|.|.
CASSQMGARGEKLFF
TGTGCCAGCAGCCAAATGGGGGCGCGTGGTGAAAAACTGTTTTTT
>TRBJ2-6|TRBV10-2|18|.|TRBD2
CASSDPGRESTGANVLTF
TGCGCCAGCAGTGACCCGGGGAGGGAGAGCACTGGGGCCAACGTCCTGACTTTC
>TRBJ1-1|TRBV28|13|.|.
CASSLAGYSEAFF
TGTGCCAGCAGTTTAGCGGGGTACAGTGAAGCTTTCTTT
>TRBJ2-3|TRBV11-2|16|.|.
CASSLGTNSGTDTQYF
TGTGCCAGCAGCTTAGGGACCAACTCAGGGACAGATACGCAGTATTTT
>TRBJ2-3|TRBV9|16|.|.
CASSLRPDPITDTQYF
TGTGCCAGCAGCCTCCGCCCGGACCCGATCACAGATACGCAGTATTTT
>TRBJ1-2|TRBV27|16|many|.
CASSSTRDWGIQGYTF
TGTGCCAGCAGCTCAACCCGGGACTGGGGGATTCAGGGCTACACCTTC
>TRBJ2-2|TRBV5-1|15|.|.
CASRLRTGMTGELFF
TGCGCCAGCAGATTAAGGACTGGAATGACCGGGGAGCTGTTTTTT
>TRBJ2-3|TRBV5-4|16|.|TRBD2
CASPAGGSIGTDTQYF
TGTGCCAGCCCAGCGGGAGGAAGTATAGGCACAGATACGCAGTATTTT
>TRBJ1-5|TRBV21-1|14|.|.
CASSYRQSNQPQHF
TGTGCCAGCAGCTACCGACAGTCTAATCAGCCCCAGCATTTT
>TRBJ2-3|TRBV5-7|18|.|TRBD1
CASSLHTRTGDSTDTQYF
TGTGCCAGCAGCTTACATACCAGGACAGGGGACAGCACAGATACGCAGTATTTT
>TRBJ2-3|TRBV9|15|few|.
CASSAADASVHTQYF
TGTGCCAGCAGCGCCGCCGATGCCTCCGTTCATACGCAGTATTTT